The clone carrying this T cell receptor (beta chain) was seen at least ten times. Its antigen is undetermined. The donors gave bone marrow, and they were healthy. The data stem from a study of cytomegalovirus exposure and HLA in healthy donors. Study outcomes and limitations: V- and J-gene trimming in TCR beta was tied to a missense DCLRE1C variant by an analysis performed later. In a later analysis, donors in an Asian-associated ancestry cluster reportedly had fewer N-insertions in productive TCRs than the cohort mean. In a later analysis, across HLA loci, associated TCR counts were highest for DRB1, lowest for HLA-C.

This PCR relied on a set of 60 Vbeta primers and 13 Jbeta primers. Repertoires were generated with immunoSEQ multiplex PCR, while TCRdb's copy carries only in-frame clones and drops some. In the table there are about 76,000 clones, roughly 76% of which are singletons. The J segment lost 8 bases and the V segment lost 5 bases, leaving 10 bases of the junction unmatched. Germline CDR1 MNHEY, CDR2 SVGAGI. The CDR3 extends over 15 amino acids. V gene TRBV6-5 combines with J gene TRBJ2-1; TRBD2 agrees at 9 bases. The sequenced sample was PBMCs. This clonotype was sampled from a male donor in good health and CMV-seropositive. CDR3 sequence: CASSVLAGSMDEQFF. DNA for the CDR3: TGTGCCAGCAGTGTCCTAGCGGGGAGTATGGATGAGCAGTTCTTC.